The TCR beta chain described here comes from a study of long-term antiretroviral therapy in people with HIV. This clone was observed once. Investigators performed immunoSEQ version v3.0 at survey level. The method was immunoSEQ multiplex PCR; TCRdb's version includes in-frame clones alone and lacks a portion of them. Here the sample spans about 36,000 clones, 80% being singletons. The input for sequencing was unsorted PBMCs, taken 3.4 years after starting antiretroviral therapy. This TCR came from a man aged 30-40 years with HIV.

The CDR3, as DNA: TGTGCCAGCAGATTCCATCCCCGGGACAGGGCGGGTCAGCCCCAGCATTTT. Protein product: CASRFHPRDRAGQPQHF. The rearrangement joins TRBV28 to TRBJ1-5; 9 bases are shared with TRBD1. Trimming cost V 6 bases and J 6 bases; bases outside gene matches: 15. Looked up from germline, CDR1 is MDHEN and CDR2 is SYDVKM. CDR3 size: 17 residues.